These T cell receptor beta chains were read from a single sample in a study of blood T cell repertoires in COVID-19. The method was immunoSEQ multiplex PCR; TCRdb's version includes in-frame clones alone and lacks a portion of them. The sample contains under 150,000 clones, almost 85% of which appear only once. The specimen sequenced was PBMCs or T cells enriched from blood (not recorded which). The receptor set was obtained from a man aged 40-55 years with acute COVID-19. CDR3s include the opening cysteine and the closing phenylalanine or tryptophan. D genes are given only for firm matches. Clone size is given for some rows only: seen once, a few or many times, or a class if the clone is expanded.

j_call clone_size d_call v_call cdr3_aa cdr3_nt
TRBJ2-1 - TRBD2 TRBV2 CASQRTSGGAGFNEQFF TGTGCCAGCCAAAGGACTAGCGGGGGGGCCGGGTTCAATGAGCAGTTCTTC
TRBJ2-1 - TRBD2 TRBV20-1 CSASLPPAGVLDYNEQFF TGCAGTGCTAGTCTCCCTCCAGCGGGGGTCTTAGACTACAATGAGCAGTTCTTC
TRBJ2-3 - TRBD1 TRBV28 CASSLPGQGRLDTQYF TGTGCCAGCAGTTTACCAGGACAGGGGCGTTTGGATACGCAGTATTTT
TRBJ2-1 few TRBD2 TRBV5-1 CASRLGLARNNEQFF TGCGCCAGCCGCTTAGGACTAGCGCGAAACAATGAGCAGTTCTTC
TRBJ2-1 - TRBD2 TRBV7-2 CASSLRLGEGYNEQFF TGTGCCAGCAGCTTAAGGTTGGGGGAGGGGTACAATGAGCAGTTCTTC
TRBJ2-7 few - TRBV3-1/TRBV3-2 CASSQDWQGSEQYF TGTGCCAGCAGCCAAGATTGGCAGGGGAGCGAGCAGTACTTC
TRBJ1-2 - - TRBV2 CASGGGYGYTF TGTGCCAGTGGAGGAGGCTATGGCTACACCTTC
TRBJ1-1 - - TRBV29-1 CSVEWAGTSGKAFF TGCAGCGTTGAATGGGCAGGGACATCCGGAAAAGCTTTCTTT
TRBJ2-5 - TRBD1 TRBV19 CASSIVGQGGETQYF TGTGCCAGTAGTATAGTCGGACAGGGAGGAGAGACCCAGTACTTC
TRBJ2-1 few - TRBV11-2 CASSSSRGVEQFF TGTGCCAGCAGCTCCTCAAGGGGCGTCGAGCAGTTCTTC
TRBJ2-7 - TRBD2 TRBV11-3 CASSLGLAGENEQYF TGTGCCAGCAGCTTAGGACTAGCGGGAGAGAACGAGCAGTACTTC
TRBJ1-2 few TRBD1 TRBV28 CASRQGDYGYTF TGTGCCAGCAGGCAGGGGGACTATGGCTACACCTTC
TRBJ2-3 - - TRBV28 CASATGTSDVDTQYF TGTGCCAGTGCAACGGGCACTAGTGATGTTGATACGCAGTATTTT
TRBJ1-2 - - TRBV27 CASSLYPLGAEVYGYTF TGTGCCAGCAGTTTATACCCATTAGGGGCAGAGGTATATGGCTACACCTTC
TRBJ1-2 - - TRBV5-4 CASRQTGGSGYTF TGTGCCAGCAGGCAGACTGGTGGGAGTGGCTACACCTTC
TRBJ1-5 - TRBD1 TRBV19 CASSISGVGTDNQPQHF TGTGCCAGTAGTATCAGCGGAGTAGGGACAGACAATCAGCCCCAGCATTTT
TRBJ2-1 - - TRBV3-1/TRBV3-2 CASSQAGYNEQFF TGTGCCAGCAGTCAAGCCGGTTACAATGAGCAGTTCTTC
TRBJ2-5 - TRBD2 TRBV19 CASSTTSGRGETQYF TGTGCCAGTAGTACGACTAGCGGGAGAGGTGAGACCCAGTACTTC
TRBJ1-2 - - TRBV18 CASSPPTANYGYTF TGTGCCAGCTCACCCCCGACAGCCAACTATGGCTACACCTTC
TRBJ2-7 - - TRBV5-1 CASSLETTTYEQYF TGCGCCAGCAGCTTGGAGACTACGACCTACGAGCAGTACTTC
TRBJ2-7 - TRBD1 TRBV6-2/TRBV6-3 CASSLRSNRDREF TGTGCCAGCAGCCTTAGGTCGAACCGGGACAGAGAATTC
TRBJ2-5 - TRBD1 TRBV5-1 CASSKTGTGGGETQYF TGCGCCAGCAGCAAGACCGGGACAGGGGGAGGTGAGACCCAGTACTTC
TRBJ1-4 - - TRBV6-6 CASSSGWIREKLFF TGTGCCAGCAGTTCAGGGTGGATTCGAGAAAAACTGTTTTTT
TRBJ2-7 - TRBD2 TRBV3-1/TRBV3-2 CASSQIPSGGEQYF TGTGCCAGCAGCCAAATTCCCTCGGGGGGTGAGCAGTACTTC
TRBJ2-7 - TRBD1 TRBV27 CARTCTGQGTYEQYF TGTGCCAGGACGTGTACGGGACAGGGCACCTACGAGCAGTACTTC
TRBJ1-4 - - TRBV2 CASHEGVVGEKLFF TGTGCCAGCCACGAAGGGGTTGTGGGTGAAAAACTGTTTTTT
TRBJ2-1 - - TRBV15 CATSKMGDNEQFF TGTGCCACCAGTAAGATGGGAGACAATGAGCAGTTCTTC
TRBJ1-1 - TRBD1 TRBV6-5 CASRRGQGITEAFF TGTGCCAGCCGGCGGGGACAGGGTATCACTGAAGCTTTCTTT
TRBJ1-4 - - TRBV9 CASSPRTGGRQEKLFF TGTGCCAGCAGCCCCCGGACGGGGGGGCGCCAGGAAAAACTGTTTTTT
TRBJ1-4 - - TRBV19 CASSNPGRTEEKLFF TGTGCCAGTAGTAACCCCGGACGGACAGAAGAAAAACTGTTTTTT
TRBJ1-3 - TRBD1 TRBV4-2 CASSQEWRGMGTVISSGNTIYF TGTGCCAGCAGCCAAGAATGGAGGGGAATGGGGACAGTTATTAGCTCTGGAAACACCATATATTTT
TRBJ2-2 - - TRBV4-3 CASSQGTASNTGELFF TGCGCCAGCAGCCAAGGGACAGCCTCGAACACCGGGGAGCTGTTTTTT
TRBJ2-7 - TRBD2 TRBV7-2 CASSEDSQGGYEQYF TGTGCCAGCAGCGAAGACTCCCAGGGAGGGTACGAGCAGTACTTC
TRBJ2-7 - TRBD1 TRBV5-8 CASSFSTGETYEQYF TGTGCCAGCAGCTTTAGCACAGGGGAAACCTACGAGCAGTACTTC
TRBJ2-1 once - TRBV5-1 CASSSSGSPPTNNEQFF TGCGCCAGCAGCTCATCCGGGTCCCCCCCCACAAACAATGAGCAGTTCTTC
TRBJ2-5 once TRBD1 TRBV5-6 CASSFAGGDVQETQYF TGTGCCAGCAGCTTCGCAGGGGGCGATGTCCAAGAGACCCAGTACTTC
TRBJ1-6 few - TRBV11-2 CASSFVGVTRDSPLHF TGTGCCAGCAGCTTTGTAGGGGTGACACGAGATTCACCCCTCCACTTT
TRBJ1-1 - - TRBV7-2 CASSLLAGDTEAFF TGTGCCAGCAGCTTATTGGCAGGGGACACTGAAGCTTTCTTT
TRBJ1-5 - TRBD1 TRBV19 CATGQGGQPQHF TGTGCTACGGGACAGGGAGGTCAGCCCCAGCATTTT
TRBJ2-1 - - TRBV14 CASSLTDYNEQFF TGTGCCAGCAGCCTGACAGATTACAATGAGCAGTTCTTC
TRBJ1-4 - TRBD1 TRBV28 CASSSQDRVGEKLFF TGTGCCAGCAGTTCGCAGGACAGGGTTGGGGAAAAACTGTTTTTT
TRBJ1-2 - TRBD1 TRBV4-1 CASSRTGENNYGYTF TGCGCCAGCAGCCGGACAGGAGAAAATAACTATGGCTACACCTTC
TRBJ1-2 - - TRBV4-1 CASSQDVQGDWGYTF TGCGCCAGCAGCCAAGATGTTCAAGGGGATTGGGGCTACACCTTC
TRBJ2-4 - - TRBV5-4 CASSLSGTGIQYF TGTGCCAGCAGCTTGTCAGGTACAGGCATTCAGTACTTC
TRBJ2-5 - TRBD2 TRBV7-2 CASSPGLAGNQETQYF TGTGCCAGCAGCCCCGGACTAGCGGGGAATCAAGAGACCCAGTACTTC
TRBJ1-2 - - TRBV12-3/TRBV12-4 CASRLGGVYGYTF TGTGCCAGCAGGCTAGGGGGTGTCTATGGCTACACCTTC
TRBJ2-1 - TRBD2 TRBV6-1 CASSASTFTSGVGNEQFF TGTGCCAGCAGTGCCTCGACGTTTACTAGCGGGGTAGGCAATGAGCAGTTCTTC
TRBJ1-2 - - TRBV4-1 CATQDITLTGYTF TGCGCCACCCAAGACATCACCCTCACTGGCTACACCTTC
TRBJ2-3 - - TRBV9 CASSVIPGRSGPQYF TGTGCCAGCAGCGTAATTCCGGGGAGGAGCGGTCCGCAGTATTTT
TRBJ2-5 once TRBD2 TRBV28 CASTGGPGETQYF TGTGCCAGCACGGGAGGGCCTGGAGAGACCCAGTACTTC